The clone carrying this TCR beta chain was counted between two and nine times. The antigen is unknown. Germline CDR1 reads SGDLS; CDR2 reads YYNGEE. Trimming shortened V by 4 bases and J by 10 bases, and 21 bases separated the two germline ends. CDR3 length: 15 amino acids. The data stem from a study of CD8 T cells in ankylosing spondylitis. General study results and limits: For ankylosing spondylitis blood, a TCR beta motif of about eight highly homologous variants appeared characteristic. Disease-linked clones were CD8+ and relatively rare in peripheral blood. Researchers reportedly found disease-linked clones significantly enriched in matched ankylosing spondylitis synovial fluid.

By quantitative 5'-RACE with molecular barcodes, the TCR beta libraries were made. TCRdb recomputed calls from the 5' RACE reads with MiXCR, one row per CDR3 protein. Seen here are about 270,000 distinct CDR3 sequences, about 30% observed once, and the top ten hold about 4.2%. The sequenced sample was blood, either unsorted or a sorted T cell fraction (not recorded which). This receptor was identified in a male donor with ankylosing spondylitis or in good health (not recorded which). The chain carries TRBV9 and TRBJ2-1; D might be TRBD1 (5 bases). CDR3 DNA: TGTGCCAGCAGCCCCGAGAGGCGTGGGGCAAGGGAGCAGTTCTTC. It encodes CASSPERRGAREQFF.